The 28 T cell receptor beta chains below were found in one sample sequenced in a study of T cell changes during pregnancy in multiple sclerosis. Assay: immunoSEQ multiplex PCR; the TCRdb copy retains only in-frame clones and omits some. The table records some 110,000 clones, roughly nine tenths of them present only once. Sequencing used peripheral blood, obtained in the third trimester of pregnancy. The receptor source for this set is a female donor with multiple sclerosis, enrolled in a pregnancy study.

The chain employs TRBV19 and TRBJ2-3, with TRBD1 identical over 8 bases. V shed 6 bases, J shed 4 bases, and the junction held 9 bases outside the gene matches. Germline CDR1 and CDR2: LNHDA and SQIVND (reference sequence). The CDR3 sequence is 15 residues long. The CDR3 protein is CASSPQGGWADTQYF. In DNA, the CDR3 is TGTGCCAGTAGCCCACAGGGGGGTTGGGCAGATACGCAGTATTTT. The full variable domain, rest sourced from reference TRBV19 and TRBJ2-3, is DGGITQSPKYLFRKEGQNVTLSCEQNLNHDAMYWYRQDPGQGLRLIYYSQIVNDFQKGDIAEGYSVSREKKESFPLTVTSAQKNPTAFYLCASSPQGGWADTQYFGPGTRLTVL.

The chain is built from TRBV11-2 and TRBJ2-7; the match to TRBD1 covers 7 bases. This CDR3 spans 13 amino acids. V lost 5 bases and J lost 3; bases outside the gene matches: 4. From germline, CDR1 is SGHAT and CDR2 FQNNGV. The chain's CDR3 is CASSVGTVYEQYF. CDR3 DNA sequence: TGTGCCAGCAGCGTCGGGACAGTCTACGAGCAGTACTTC.

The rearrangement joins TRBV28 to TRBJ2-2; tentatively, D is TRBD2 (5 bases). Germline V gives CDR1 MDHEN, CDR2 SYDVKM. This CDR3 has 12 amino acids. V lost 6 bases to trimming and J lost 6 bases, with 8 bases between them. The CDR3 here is CASSPGAGELFF. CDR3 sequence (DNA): TGTGCCAGCAGCCCCGGGGCCGGGGAGCTGTTTTTT. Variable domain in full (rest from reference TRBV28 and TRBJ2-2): DVKVTQSSRYLVKRTGEKVFLECVQDMDHENMFWYRQDPGLGLRLIYFSYDVKMKEKGDIPEGYSVSREKKERFSLILESASTNQTSMYLCASSPGAGELFFGEGSRLTVL.

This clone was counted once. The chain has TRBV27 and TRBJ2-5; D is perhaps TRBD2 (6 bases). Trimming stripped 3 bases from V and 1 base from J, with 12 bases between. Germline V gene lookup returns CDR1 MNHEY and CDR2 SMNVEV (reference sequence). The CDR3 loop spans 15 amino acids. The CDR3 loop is CASSFSAGLQETQYF. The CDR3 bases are TGTGCCAGCAGTTTTTCCGCGGGACTCCAAGAGACCCAGTACTTC.

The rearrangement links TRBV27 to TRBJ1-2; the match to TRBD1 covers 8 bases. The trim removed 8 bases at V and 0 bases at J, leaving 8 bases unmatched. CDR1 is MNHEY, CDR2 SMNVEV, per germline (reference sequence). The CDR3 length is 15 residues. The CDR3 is CASWGTGGANYGYTF. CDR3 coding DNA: TGTGCCAGCTGGGGGACAGGTGGTGCTAACTATGGCTACACCTTC.

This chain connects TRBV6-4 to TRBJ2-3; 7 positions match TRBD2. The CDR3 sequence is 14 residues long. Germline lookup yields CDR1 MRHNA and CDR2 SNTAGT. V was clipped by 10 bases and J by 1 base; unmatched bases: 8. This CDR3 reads CATSQRGGTDTQYF. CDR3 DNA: TGTGCCACCAGCCAACGGGGGGGCACAGATACGCAGTATTTT.

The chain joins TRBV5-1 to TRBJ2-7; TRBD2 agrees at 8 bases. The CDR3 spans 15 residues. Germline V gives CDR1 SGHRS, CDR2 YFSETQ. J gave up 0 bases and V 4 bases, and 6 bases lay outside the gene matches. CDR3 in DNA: TGCGCCAGCAGCCGTAGCGGGACGGACTCCTACGAGCAGTACTTC. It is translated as CASSRSGTDSYEQYF.

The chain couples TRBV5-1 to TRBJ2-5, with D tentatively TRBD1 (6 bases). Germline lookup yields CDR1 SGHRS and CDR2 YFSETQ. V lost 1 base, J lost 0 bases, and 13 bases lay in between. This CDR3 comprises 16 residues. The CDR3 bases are TGCGCCAGCAGCTTGCAGGGGCAGGCGTACCAAGAGACCCAGTACTTC. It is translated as CASSLQGQAYQETQYF.

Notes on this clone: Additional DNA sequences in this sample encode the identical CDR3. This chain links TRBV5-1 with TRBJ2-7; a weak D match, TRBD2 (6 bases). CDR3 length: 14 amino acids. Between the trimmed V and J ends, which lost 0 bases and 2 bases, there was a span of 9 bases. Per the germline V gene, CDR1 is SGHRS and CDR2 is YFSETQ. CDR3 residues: CASSLEAGPYEQYF. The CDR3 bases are TGCGCCAGCAGCTTGGAAGCGGGCCCCTACGAGCAGTACTTC.

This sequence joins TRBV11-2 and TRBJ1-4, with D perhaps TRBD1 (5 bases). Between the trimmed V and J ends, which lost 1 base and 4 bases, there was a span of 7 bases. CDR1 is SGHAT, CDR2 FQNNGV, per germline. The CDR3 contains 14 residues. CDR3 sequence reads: CASSLGGDNEKLFF. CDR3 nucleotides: TGTGCCAGCAGCTTAGGGGGGGATAATGAAAAACTGTTTTTT.

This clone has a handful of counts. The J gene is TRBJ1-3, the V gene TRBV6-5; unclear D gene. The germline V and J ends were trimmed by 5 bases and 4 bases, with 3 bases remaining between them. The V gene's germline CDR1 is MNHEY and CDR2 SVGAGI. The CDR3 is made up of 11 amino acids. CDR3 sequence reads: CASSQGNTIYF. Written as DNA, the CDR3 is TGTGCCAGCAGTCAAGGAAACACCATATATTTT.

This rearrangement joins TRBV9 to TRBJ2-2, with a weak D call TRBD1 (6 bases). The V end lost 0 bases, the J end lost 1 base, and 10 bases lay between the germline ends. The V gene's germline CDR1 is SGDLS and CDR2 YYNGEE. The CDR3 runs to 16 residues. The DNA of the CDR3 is TGTGCCAGCAGCGTAGCCGGGACACTGAACACCGGGGAGCTGTTTTTT. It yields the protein CASSVAGTLNTGELFF.

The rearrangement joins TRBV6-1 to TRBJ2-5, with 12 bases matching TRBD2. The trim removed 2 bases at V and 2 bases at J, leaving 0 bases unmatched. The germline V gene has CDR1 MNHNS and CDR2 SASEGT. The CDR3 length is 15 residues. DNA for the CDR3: TGTGCCAGCAGTGAACTAGCGGGGGGGCAAGAGACCCAGTACTTC. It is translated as CASSELAGGQETQYF.

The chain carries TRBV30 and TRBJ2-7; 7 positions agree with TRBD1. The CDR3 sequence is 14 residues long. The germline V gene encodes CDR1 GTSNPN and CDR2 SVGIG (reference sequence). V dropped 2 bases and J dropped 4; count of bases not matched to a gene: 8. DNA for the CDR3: TGTGCCTGGAGTAAGGGGGCCCTAATTTACGAGCAGTACTTC. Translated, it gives CAWSKGALIYEQYF. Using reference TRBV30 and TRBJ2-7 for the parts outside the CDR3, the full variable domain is SQTIHQWPATLVQPVGSPLSLECTVEGTSNPNLYWYRQAAGRGLQLLFYSVGIGQISSEVPQNLSASRPQDRQFILSSKKLLLSDSGFYLCAWSKGALIYEQYFGPGTRLTVT.

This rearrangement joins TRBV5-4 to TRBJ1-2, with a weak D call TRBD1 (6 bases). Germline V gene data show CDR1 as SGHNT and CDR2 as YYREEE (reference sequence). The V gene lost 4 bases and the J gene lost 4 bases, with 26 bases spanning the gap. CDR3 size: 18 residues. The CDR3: CASSPLRQVSSRIYGYTF. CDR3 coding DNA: TGTGCCAGCAGCCCACTCCGACAGGTCTCCTCCCGTATCTATGGCTACACCTTC.

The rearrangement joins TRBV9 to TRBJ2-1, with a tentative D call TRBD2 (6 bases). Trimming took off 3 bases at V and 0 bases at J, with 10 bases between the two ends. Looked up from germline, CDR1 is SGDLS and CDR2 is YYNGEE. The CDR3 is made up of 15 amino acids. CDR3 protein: CASSALAVSYNEQFF. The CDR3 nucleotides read TGTGCCAGCAGCGCCTTAGCGGTCTCCTACAATGAGCAGTTCTTC.

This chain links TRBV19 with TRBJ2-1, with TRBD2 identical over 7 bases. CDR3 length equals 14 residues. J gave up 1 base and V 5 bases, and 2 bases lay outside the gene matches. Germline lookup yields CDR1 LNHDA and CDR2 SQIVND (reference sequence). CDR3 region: CASSGTKSYNEQFF. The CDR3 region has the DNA TGTGCCAGTAGTGGGACTAAATCCTACAATGAGCAGTTCTTC.

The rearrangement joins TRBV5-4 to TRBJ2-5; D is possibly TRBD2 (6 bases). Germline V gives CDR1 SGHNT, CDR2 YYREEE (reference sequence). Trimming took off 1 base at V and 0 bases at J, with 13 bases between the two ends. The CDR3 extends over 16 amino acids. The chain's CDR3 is CASSLRGGPYQETQYF. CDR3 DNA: TGTGCCAGCAGCTTGAGGGGAGGTCCGTACCAAGAGACCCAGTACTTC.

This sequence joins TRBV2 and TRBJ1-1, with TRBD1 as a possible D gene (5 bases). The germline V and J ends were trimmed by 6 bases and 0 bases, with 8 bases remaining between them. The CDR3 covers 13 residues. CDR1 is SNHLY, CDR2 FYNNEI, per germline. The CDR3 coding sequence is TGTGCCAGCAGACCAGGGCTGAACACTGAAGCTTTCTTT. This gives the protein CASRPGLNTEAFF.

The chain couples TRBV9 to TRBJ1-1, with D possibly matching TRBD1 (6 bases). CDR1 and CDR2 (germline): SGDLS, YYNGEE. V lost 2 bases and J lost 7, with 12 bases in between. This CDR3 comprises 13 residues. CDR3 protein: CASSVVGGGEAFF. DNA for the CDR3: TGTGCCAGCAGCGTGGTAGGGGGTGGTGAAGCTTTCTTT.

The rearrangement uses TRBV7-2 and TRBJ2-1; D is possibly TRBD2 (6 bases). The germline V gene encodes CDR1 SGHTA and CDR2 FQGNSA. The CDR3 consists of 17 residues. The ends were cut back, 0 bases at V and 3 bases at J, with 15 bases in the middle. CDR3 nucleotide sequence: TGTGCCAGCAGCTTAGCATTTGGCGGAGGGCTCTACAATGAGCAGTTCTTC. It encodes CASSLAFGGGLYNEQFF.

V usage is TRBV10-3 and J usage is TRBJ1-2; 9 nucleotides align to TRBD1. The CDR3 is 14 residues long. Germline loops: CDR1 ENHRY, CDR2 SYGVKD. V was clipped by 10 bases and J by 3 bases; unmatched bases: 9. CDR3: CATNDGDRDYGYTF. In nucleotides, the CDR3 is TGTGCCACCAACGACGGGGACAGGGACTATGGCTACACCTTC.

This chain's CDR3 is CASSLSSRGDIQYF. CDR3 sequence (DNA): TGCGCCAGCAGCTTGTCATCCCGGGGGGACATTCAGTACTTC. V is TRBV5-1 and J is TRBJ2-4, with 7 bases aligning to TRBD2. Germline CDR1 reads SGHRS; CDR2 reads YFSETQ. J was trimmed by 8 bases and V by 1 base; bases with no gene match: 6. This CDR3 comprises 14 residues.

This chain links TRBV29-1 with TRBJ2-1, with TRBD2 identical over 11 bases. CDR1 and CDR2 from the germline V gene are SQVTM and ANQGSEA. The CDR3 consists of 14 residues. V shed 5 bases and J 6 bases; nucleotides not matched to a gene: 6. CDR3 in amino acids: CSVTVAGGVNEQFF. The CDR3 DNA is TGCAGCGTTACCGTAGCGGGAGGGGTCAATGAGCAGTTCTTC.

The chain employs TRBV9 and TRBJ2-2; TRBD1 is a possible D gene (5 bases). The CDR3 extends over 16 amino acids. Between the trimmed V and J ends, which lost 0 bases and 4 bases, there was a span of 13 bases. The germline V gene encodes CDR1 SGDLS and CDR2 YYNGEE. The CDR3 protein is CASSVDRGRRTGELFF. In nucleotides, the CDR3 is TGTGCCAGCAGCGTAGATAGGGGCCGGCGCACCGGGGAGCTGTTTTTT.

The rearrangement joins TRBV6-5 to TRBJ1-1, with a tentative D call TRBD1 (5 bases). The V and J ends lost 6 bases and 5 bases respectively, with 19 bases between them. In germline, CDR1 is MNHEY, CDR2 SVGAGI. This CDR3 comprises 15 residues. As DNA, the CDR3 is TGTGCCAGCAGCCGCGGGGCTATTGGGTTGACTGAAGCTTTCTTT. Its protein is CASSRGAIGLTEAFF.

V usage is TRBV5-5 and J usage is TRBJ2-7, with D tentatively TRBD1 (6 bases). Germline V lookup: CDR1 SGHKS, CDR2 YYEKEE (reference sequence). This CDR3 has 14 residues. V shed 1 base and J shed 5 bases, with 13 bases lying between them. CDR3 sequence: CASSLRDIPHEQYF. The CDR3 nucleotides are TGTGCCAGCAGCTTGAGGGACATACCCCACGAGCAGTACTTC.

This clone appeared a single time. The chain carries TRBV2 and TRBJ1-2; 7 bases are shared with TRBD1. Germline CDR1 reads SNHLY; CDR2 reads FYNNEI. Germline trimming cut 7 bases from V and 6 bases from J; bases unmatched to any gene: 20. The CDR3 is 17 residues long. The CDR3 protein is CASKEVFGPTGQHGYTF. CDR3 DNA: TGTGCCAGCAAAGAGGTGTTCGGCCCGACAGGGCAGCATGGCTACACCTTC. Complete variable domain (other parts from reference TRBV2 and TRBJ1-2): EPEVTQTPSHQVTQMGQEVILRCVPISNHLYFYWYRQILGQKVEFLVSFYNNEISEKSEIFDDQFSVERPDGSNFTLKIRSTKLEDSAMYFCASKEVFGPTGQHGYTFGSGTRLTVV.